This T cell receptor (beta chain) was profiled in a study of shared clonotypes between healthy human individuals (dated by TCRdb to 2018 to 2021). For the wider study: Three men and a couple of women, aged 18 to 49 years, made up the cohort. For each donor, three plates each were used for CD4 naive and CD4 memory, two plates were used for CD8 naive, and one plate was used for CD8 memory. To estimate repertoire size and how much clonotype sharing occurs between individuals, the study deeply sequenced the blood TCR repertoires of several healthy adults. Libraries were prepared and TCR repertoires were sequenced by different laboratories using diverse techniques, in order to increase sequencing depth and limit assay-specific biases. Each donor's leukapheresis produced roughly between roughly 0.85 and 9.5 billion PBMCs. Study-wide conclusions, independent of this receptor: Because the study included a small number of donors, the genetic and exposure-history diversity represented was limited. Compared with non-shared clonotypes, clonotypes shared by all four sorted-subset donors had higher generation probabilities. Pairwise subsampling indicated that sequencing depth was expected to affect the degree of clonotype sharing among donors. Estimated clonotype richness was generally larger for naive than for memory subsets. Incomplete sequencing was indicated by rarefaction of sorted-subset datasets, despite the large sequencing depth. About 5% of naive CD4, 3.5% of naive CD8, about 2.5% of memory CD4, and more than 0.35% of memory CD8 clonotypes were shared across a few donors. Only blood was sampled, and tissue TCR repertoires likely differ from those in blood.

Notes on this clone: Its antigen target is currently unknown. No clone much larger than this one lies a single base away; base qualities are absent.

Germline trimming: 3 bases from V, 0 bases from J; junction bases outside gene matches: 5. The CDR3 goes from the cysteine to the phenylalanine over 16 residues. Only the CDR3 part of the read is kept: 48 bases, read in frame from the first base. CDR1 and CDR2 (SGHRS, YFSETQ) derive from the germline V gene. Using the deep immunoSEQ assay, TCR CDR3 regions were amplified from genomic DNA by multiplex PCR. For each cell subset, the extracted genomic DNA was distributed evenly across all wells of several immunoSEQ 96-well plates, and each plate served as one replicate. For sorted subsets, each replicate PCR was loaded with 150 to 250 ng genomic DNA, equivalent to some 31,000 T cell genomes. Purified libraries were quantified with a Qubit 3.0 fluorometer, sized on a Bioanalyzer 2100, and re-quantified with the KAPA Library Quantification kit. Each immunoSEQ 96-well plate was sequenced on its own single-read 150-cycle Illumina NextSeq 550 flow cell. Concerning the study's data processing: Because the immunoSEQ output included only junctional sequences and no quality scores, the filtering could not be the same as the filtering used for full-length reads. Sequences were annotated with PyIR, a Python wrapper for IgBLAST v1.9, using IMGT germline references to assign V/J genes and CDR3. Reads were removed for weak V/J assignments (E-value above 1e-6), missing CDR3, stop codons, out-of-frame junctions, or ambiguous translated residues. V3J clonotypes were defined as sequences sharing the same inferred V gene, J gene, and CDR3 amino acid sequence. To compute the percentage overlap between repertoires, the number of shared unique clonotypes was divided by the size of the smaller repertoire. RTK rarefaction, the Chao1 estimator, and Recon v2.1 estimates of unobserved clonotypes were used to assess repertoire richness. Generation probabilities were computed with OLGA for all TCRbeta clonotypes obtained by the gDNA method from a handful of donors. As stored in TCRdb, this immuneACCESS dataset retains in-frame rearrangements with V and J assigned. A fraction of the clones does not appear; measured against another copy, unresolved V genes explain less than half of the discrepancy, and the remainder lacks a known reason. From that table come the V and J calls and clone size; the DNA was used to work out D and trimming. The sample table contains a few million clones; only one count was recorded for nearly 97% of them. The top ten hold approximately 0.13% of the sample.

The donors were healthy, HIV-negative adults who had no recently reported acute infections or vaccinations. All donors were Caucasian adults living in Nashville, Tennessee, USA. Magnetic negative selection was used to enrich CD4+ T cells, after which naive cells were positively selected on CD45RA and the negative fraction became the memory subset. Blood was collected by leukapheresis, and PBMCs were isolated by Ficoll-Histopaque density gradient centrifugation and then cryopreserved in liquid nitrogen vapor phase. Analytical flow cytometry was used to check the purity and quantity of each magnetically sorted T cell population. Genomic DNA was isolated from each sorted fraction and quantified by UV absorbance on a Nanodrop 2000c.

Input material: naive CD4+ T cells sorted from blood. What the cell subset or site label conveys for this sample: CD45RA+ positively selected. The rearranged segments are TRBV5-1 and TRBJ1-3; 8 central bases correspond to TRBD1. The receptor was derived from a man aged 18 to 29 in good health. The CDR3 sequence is CASSWGQAVSGNTIYF. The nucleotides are TGCGCCAGCAGCTGGGGACAGGCGGTCTCTGGAAACACCATATATTTT. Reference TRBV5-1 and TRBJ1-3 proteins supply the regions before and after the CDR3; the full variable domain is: KAGVTQTPRYLIKTRGQQVTLSCSPISGHRSVSWYQQTPGQGLQFLFEYFSETQRNKGNFPGRFSGRQFSNSRSEMNVSTLELGDSALYLCASSWGQAVSGNTIYFGEGSWLTVV.